Below, one TCR beta chain is given with its context. Its antigen remains unknown. The CDR3 runs 15 residues. V shed 4 bases, J shed 4 bases, and the junction held 6 bases outside the gene matches. Germline-derived CDR1 and CDR2 are SNHLY and FYNNEI. The data stem from a study of graft-versus-host responses after intestinal transplantation. As for the study in general: Each of the recipients got a multivisceral, liver-intestinal, or isolated intestinal transplant. Every recipient had anti-thymocyte globulin induction and around 3 years of tacrolimus plus steroids. Study results and limitations: Recipient marrow harbored GvH clones, some of which surfaced first in ileum or blood. Early after transplant, HvG clones declined as circulating GvH clones peaked.

Assay used: immunoSEQ multiplex PCR; TCRdb lists only in-frame clones, some missing. This table holds around 110,000 clones, 85% to 95% found once. This TCR derives from a human donor who was the organ donor for an intestinal transplant. Sample: unstimulated CD8+ T cells sorted from spleen or lymph node cells, taken before transplant. This chain links TRBV2 with TRBJ2-2, with 7 bases matching TRBD2. The CDR3 sequence: CASSGERDLTGELFF. The CDR3 coding sequence is TGTGCCAGCAGTGGTGAGCGGGACCTCACCGGGGAGCTGTTTTTT. The whole variable domain, filled in from reference TRBV2 and TRBJ2-2, reads EPEVTQTPSHQVTQMGQEVILRCVPISNHLYFYWYRQILGQKVEFLVSFYNNEISEKSEIFDDQFSVERPDGSNFTLKIRSTKLEDSAMYFCASSGERDLTGELFFGEGSRLTVL.